This TCR beta chain was obtained from a study of blood T cells in healthy people across ages (dated by TCRdb to about 2015). Context from the whole study: In model experiments, template switching captured roughly one uniquely barcoded TCR beta cDNA molecule for every two T cells. To avoid experimental bias, donors of different ages were randomly spread across the sequencing lanes. The study analyzed two additional independent replicas of 1 million unique cDNA reads from the same blood draw for two donors, one aged 18 to 29 and one aged 80 or older. To track age-related changes in TCR beta repertoire diversity, the study relied on deep sequencing normalized with unique cDNA molecular identifiers. Donors were grouped into four age groups: young (average roughly 16 years), middle-aged (around 39), aged (about 60) and long-lived (82). General conclusions and limits of the study: Bulk unsorted PBMC profiling prevented conclusive comparison of naive and antigen-experienced compartments. As age increased, observed TCR beta diversity per million T cells dropped in a roughly linear way, and a significant reduction was already evident by age 40. Because donor CMV infection status was unknown, age-related changes in expanded clonotypes were potentially confounded. Observed TCR beta diversity correlated strongly with the percentage of naive T cells measured by flow cytometry. The long-lived group showed more naive CD4+ T cells, fewer expanded clones and increased TCR diversity than the aged group, suggesting age selection. Estimates of total diversity from one million sequenced T cells were regarded as lower bounds and underestimates.

With respect to this clonotype: Its antigen specificity is not known. One base away there is no much larger clone; base qualities are not given.

Libraries were constructed by 5' RACE. The sequencer was an Illumina HiSeq 2500. A second PCR of about 7 to 12 cycles was performed with a sample-barcoded 5' primer and a J-beta primer mix. A unique molecular identifier was introduced onto each TCR beta cDNA molecule by a template-switch 5' adaptor carrying 12 random nucleotides. Each sample yielded at least 3 million CDR3-containing paired-end reads. First-strand cDNA synthesis was performed from all RNA using the Mint cDNA synthesis kit, with priming by a TRBC-specific oligonucleotide. After uracil-DNA glycosylase treatment, a first 18-cycle PCR used universal primers M1SS and BC2_uni_R on all cDNA. The authors' analysis ran thus. For normalization, 1 million high-quality reads were randomly selected from each sample, with every read carrying a distinct molecular identifier. Instead of being binned into consensus sequences, reads with shared molecular identifiers were discarded. MiTCR, set to a Q25 quality threshold and the strictest error-elimination algorithm, was used for CDR3 identification, clonotype clustering and error correction. Lower-bound total TCR beta diversity was estimated with a nonparametric unseen species model using Euler transformation. Through fastp at Q25 and MiXCR, TCRdb rebuilt clones from the public reads, retaining in-frame beta chains. One record per CDR3 amino acid sequence lists the most common genes and DNA. The V and J calls come from TCRdb's annotation, not from the publication. The table for this sample lists around 1,500,000 distinct CDR3 sequences; roughly 27% of them were counted only once. 7.7% of the sample rests with the top ten.

The donors were roughly 40 Caucasian individuals from Russia, aged 6 to 90 years, who were systemically healthy. Ten milliliters of peripheral blood were drawn from each donor into EDTA-treated Vacutainer tubes. PBMCs were isolated by Ficoll-Paque density-gradient centrifugation, with at least 6 million obtained per sample. Total RNA was extracted from PBMCs with Trizol reagent, with at least 5.5 micrograms obtained per sample. For every donor, flow cytometry on a PBMC aliquot measured the percentage of naive CD45RAhigh/CD27high T cells. Per the germline V gene, MNHNS is the CDR1 and SASEGT is the CDR2. Spanning cysteine to phenylalanine, the CDR3 consists of 15 amino acids. Only the CDR3 region is kept as DNA, spanning 45 bases read in frame from base 1. Relative to germline, V is 7 bases shorter and J is 1 base shorter, with 14 bases between their ends.

The sequence is built from TRBV6-1 and TRBJ1-5; D gene: possibly TRBD1, on 5 matching bases. The TCR originated in a woman in her 30s in good health. Material: blood. The bases read TGTGCCAGCATCCCAGTAGGGGTGAGCAATCAGCCCCAGCATTTT. Translated, this is CASIPVGVSNQPQHF.